This TCR beta chain derives from a study of OX40 agonist ivuxolimab in advanced cancers. Turning to the study itself: Intravenous ivuxolimab was administered to patients every 2 weeks at 0.01 to 10 mg/kg. Averaging 60 years in age, with a range of about 23 to 79, the cohort was around 83% male.

Study observations and caveats: CD4+ and CD8+ blood T cells expanded clonally by week 6 at 0.1 to 3.0 mg/kg.

This clone was seen a handful of times. What it binds is unknown. Sequenced by immunoSEQ multiplex PCR; TCRdb stores in-frame clones only, minus some. Here the sample spans about 59,000 clones, around 85% being singletons. Patients with autoimmune history or systemic immunosuppression were excluded. V gave up 3 bases and J gave up 2 bases, with 13 bases separating them. The CDR3 sequence is 15 residues long. CDR1 SGDLS and CDR2 YYNGEE come from the germline V gene. The genes are TRBV9 and TRBJ2-3; D unclear. This receptor was identified in an adult with an advanced solid tumor such as melanoma, head and neck, liver or kidney cancer. The sample here was CD4+ or CD8+ T cells sorted from blood, taken in a trial of the OX40 agonist ivuxolimab. CDR3 sequence: CASSESRVDTDTQYF. The CDR3 coding sequence is TGTGCCAGCAGCGAGAGTCGGGTGGACACAGATACGCAGTATTTT.